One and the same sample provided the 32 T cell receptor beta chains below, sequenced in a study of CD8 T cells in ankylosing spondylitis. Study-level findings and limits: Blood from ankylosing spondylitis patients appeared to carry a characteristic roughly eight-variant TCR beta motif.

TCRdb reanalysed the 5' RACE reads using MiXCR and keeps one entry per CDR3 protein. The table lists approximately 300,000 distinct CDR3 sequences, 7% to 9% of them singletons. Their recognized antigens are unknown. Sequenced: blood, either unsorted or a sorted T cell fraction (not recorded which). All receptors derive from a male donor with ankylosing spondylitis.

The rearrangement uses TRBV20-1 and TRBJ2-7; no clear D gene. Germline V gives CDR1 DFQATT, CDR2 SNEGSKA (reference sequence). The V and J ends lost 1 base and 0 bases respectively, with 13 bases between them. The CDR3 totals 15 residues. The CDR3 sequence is CSARGPSPLSYEQYF. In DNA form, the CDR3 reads TGCAGTGCTAGAGGGCCGAGCCCGCTCTCCTACGAGCAGTACTTC.

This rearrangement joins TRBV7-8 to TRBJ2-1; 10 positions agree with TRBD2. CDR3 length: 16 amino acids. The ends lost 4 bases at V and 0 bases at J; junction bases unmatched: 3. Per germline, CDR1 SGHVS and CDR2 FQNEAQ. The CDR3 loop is CASSSSGSPSYNEQFF. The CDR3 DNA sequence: TGTGCCAGCAGCTCTAGCGGGAGTCCCTCCTACAATGAGCAGTTCTTC. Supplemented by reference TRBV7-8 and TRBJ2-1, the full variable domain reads GAGVSQSPRYKVAKRGQDVALRCDPISGHVSLFWYQQALGQGPEFLTYFQNEAQLDKSGLPSDRFFAERPEGSVSTLKIQRTQQEDSAVYLCASSSSGSPSYNEQFFGPGTRLTVL.

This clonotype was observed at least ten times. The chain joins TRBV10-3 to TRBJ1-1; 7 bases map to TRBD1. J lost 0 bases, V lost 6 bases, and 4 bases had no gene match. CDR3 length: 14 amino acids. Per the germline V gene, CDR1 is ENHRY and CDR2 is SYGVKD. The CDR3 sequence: CAIRAGQVNTEAFF. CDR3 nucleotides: TGTGCCATCAGGGCCGGACAGGTGAACACTGAAGCTTTCTTT.

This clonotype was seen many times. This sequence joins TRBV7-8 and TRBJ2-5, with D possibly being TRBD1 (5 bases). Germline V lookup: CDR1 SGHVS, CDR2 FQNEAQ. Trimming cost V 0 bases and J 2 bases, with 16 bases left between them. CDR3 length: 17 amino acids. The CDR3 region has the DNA TGTGCCAGCAGCTTAGCGGGTCAGGGTCGAGCTCAAGAGACCCAGTACTTC. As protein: CASSLAGQGRAQETQYF.

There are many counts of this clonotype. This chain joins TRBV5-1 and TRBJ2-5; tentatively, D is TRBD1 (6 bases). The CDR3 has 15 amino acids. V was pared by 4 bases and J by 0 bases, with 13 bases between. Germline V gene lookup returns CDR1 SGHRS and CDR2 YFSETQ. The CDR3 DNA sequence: TGCGCCAGCAGCCAAGAGGGGACATACCAAGAGACCCAGTACTTC. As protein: CASSQEGTYQETQYF.

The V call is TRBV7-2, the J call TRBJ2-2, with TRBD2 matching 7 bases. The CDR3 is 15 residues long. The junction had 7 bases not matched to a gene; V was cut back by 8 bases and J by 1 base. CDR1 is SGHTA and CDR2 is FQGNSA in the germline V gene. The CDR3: CASRRGGGNTGELFF. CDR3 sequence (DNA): TGTGCCAGCCGCCGCGGCGGGGGGAACACCGGGGAGCTGTTTTTT.

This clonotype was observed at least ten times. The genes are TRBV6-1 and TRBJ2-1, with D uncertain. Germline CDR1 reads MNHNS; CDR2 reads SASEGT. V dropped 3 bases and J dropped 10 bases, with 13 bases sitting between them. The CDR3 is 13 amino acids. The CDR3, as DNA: TGTGCCAGCAGTGAGAACAGAGAGTGGGAGCAGTTCTTC. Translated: CASSENREWEQFF.

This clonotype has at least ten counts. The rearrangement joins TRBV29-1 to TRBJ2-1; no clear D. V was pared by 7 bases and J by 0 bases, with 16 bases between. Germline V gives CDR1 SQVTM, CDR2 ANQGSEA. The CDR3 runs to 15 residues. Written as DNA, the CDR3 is TGCAGCGATATGAGGACCTCGGGCTCCTACAATGAGCAGTTCTTC. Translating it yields CSDMRTSGSYNEQFF.

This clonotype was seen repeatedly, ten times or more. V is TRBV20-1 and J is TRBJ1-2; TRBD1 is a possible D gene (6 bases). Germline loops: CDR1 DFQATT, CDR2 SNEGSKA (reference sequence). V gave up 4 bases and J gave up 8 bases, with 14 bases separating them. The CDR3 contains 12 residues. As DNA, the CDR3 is TGCAGTGCTATAGACAGGATGACGGGCTACACCTTC. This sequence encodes CSAIDRMTGYTF.

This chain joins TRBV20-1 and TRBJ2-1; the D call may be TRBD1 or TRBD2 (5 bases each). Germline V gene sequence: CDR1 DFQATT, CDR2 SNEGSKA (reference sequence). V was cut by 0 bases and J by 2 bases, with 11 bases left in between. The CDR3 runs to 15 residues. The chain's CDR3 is CSARDQGSAYNEQFF. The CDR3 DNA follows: TGCAGTGCTAGAGATCAGGGTAGCGCCTACAATGAGCAGTTCTTC.

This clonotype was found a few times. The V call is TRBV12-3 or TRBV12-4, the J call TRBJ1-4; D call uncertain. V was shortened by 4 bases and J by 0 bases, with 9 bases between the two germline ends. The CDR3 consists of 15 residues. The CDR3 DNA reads TGTGCCAGCAGTTCGAGGGCTGCAACTAATGAAAAACTGTTTTTT. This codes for CASSSRAATNEKLFF.

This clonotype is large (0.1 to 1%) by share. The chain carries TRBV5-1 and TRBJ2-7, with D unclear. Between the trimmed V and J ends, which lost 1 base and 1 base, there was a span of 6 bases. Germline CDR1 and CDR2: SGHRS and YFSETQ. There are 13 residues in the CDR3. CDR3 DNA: TGCGCCAGCAGCTTGTCGCCATCCTACGAGCAGTACTTC. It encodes CASSLSPSYEQYF. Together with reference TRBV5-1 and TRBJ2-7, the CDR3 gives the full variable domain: KAGVTQTPRYLIKTRGQQVTLSCSPISGHRSVSWYQQTPGQGLQFLFEYFSETQRNKGNFPGRFSGRQFSNSRSEMNVSTLELGDSALYLCASSLSPSYEQYFGPGTRLTVT.

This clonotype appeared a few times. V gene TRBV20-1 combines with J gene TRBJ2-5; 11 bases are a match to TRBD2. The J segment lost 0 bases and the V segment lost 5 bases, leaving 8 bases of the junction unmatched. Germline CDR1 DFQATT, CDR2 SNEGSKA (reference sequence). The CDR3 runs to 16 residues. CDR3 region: CSAPGTSGPNQETQYF. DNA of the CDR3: TGCAGTGCTCCCGGGACTAGCGGACCGAACCAAGAGACCCAGTACTTC.

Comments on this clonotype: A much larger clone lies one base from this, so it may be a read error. CDR3 DNA: TGCAGCGTTTTCGGTCGAGGGGTAGGCAAATACATTCAGTACTTC. Its protein product is CSVFGRGVGKYIQYF. V gene TRBV29-1 combines with J gene TRBJ2-4; D could derive from TRBD1 or TRBD2 (5 bases each). This CDR3 region has 15 residues. Germline CDR1 reads SQVTM; CDR2 reads ANQGSEA.

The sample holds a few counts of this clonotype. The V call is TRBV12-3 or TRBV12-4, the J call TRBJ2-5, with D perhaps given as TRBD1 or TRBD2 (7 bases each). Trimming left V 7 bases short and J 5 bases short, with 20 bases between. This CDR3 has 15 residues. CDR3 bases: TGTGCCAGCACCCTAGGGAGGGGGCTGCGGGAGACCCAGTACTTC. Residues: CASTLGRGLRETQYF.

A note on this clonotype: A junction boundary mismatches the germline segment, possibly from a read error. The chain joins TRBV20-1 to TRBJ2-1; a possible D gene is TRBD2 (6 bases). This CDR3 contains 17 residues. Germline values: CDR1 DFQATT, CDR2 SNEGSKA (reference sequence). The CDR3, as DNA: TGCTGTGCTAGAGATCGGCAGCGGGTGAGCTCCTACAATGAGCAGTTCTTC. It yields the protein CCARDRQRVSSYNEQFF.

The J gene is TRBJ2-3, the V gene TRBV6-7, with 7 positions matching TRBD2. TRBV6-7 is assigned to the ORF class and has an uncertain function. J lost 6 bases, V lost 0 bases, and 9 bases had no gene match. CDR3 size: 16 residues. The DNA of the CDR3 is TGTGCCAGCAGTTACTCGATGGCGGGAGTTGGGGATACGCAGTATTTT. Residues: CASSYSMAGVGDTQYF.

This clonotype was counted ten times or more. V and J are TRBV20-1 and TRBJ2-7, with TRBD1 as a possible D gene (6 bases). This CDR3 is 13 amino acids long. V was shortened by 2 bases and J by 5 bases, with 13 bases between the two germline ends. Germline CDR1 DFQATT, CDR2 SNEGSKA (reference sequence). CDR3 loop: CSARQGRFNEQYF. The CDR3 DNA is TGCAGTGCTAGACAGGGGAGATTTAACGAGCAGTACTTC.

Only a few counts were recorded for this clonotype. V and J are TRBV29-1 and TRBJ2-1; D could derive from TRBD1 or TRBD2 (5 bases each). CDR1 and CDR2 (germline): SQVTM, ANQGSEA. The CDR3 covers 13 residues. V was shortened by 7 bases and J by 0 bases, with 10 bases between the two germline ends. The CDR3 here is CSGAGSSYNEQFF. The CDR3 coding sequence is TGCAGCGGGGCAGGGAGCTCCTACAATGAGCAGTTCTTC.

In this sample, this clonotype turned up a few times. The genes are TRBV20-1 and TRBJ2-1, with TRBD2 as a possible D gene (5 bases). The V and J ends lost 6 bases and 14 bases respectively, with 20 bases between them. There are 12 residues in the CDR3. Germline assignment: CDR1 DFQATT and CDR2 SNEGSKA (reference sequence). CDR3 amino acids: CSASPGRGRKFF. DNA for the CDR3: TGCAGTGCGAGTCCCGGTCGGGGTCGCAAGTTCTTC.

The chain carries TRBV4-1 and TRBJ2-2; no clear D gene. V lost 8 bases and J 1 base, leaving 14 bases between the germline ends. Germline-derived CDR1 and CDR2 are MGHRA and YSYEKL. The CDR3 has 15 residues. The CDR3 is CASGRFVGNTGELFF. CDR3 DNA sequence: TGCGCCAGCGGTCGTTTCGTGGGGAACACCGGGGAGCTGTTTTTT.

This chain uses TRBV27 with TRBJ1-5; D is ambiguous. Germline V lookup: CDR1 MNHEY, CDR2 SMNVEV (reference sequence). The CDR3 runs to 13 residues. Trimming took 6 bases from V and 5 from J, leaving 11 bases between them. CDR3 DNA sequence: TGTGCCAGCAGACACTGGGAGGATCAGCCCCAGCATTTT. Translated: CASRHWEDQPQHF.

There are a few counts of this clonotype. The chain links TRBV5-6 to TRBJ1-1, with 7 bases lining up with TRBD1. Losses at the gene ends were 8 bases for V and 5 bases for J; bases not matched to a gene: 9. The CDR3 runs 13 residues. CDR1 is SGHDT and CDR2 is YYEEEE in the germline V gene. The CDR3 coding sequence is TGTGCCAGTGCGACAGGGTTGGGGACTGAAGCTTTCTTT. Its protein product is CASATGLGTEAFF.

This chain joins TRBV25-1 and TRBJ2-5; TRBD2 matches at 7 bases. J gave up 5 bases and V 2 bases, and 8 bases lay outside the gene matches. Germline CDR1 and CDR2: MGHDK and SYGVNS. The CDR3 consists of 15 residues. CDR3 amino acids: CASSEEGGPYETQYF. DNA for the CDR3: TGTGCCAGCAGTGAAGAGGGAGGGCCATACGAGACCCAGTACTTC.

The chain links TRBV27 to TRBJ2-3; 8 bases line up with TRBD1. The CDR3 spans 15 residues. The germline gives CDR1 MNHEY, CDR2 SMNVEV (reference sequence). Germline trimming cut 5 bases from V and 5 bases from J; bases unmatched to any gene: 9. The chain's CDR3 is CASSPVAGGVDTQYF. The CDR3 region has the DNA TGTGCCAGCAGTCCGGTCGCAGGGGGCGTAGATACGCAGTATTTT.

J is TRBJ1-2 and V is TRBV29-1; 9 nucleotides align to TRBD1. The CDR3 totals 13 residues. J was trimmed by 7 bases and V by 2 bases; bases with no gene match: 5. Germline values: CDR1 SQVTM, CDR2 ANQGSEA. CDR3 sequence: CSVERDRVIGYTF. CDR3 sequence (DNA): TGCAGCGTTGAACGGGACAGGGTTATTGGCTACACCTTC.

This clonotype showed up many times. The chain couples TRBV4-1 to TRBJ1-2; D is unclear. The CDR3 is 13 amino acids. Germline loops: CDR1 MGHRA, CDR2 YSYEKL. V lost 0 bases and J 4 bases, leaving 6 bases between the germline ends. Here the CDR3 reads CASSQEGSYGYTF. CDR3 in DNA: TGCGCCAGCAGCCAAGAGGGCAGCTATGGCTACACCTTC.

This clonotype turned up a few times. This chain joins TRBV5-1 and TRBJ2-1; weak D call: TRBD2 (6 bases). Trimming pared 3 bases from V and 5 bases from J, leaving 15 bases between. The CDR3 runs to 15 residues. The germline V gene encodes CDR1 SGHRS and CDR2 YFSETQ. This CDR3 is CASSSGLFLDNEQFF. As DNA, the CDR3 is TGCGCCAGCAGCTCGGGACTTTTCCTGGACAATGAGCAGTTCTTC.

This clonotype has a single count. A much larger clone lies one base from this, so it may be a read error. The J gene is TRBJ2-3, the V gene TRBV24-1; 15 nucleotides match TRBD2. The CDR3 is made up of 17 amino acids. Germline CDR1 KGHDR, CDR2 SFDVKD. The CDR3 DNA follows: TGTGCCACCAGTGGCCCCGGGACTAGCGGGAGGAAAGATACGCGGTATTTT. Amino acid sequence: CATSGPGTSGRKDTRYF.

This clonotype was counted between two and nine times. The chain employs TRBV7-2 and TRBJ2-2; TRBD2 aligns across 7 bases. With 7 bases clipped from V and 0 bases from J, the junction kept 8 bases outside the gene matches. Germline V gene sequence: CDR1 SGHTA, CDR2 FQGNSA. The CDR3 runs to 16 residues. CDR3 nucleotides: TGTGCCAGCATCCAAATGGGGGGGTCGAACACCGGGGAGCTGTTTTTT. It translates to CASIQMGGSNTGELFF.

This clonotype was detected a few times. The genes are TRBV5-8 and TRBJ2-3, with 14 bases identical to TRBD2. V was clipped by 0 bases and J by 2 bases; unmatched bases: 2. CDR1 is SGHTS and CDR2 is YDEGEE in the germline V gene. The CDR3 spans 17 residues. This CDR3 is CASSLGLAGGTTDTQYF. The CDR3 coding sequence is TGTGCCAGCAGCTTGGGACTAGCGGGAGGGACCACAGATACGCAGTATTTT.

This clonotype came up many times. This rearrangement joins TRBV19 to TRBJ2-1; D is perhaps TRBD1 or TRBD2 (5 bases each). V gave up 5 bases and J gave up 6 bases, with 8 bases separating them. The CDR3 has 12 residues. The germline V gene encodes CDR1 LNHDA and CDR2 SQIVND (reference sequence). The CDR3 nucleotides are TGTGCCAGTAGTGGGGCGGGCAATGAGCAGTTCTTC. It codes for CASSGAGNEQFF.